Presented here are 2 T cell receptor beta chains from one specimen sequenced in a study of shared clonotypes between healthy human individuals. Sequencing was performed with immunoSEQ multiplex PCR; in TCRdb, only in-frame clones are kept and a portion is missing. The sample lists roughly 850,000 clones, roughly 96% occurring once. As defined, naive CD8 cells were CD45RO-negative and positively selected for CCR7, with terminally differentiated effector memory CD45RA+ cells excluded. The sequenced sample was naive CD8+ T cells sorted from blood. The receptors come from a man younger than 40 in good health.

The CDR3 DNA follows: TGTGCCAGCATGGTGGGAGAGGGGCCCTACGAGCAGTACTTC. Translated, it gives CASMVGEGPYEQYF. The chain uses TRBV14 and TRBJ2-7; possibly TRBD1 or TRBD2 for D (5 bases each). V gave up 7 bases and J gave up 2 bases, with 15 bases separating them. Germline CDR1 SGHDN, CDR2 FVKESK. This CDR3 is 14 amino acids long.

The chain recombines TRBV6-5 with TRBJ2-1; TRBD2 aligns across 10 bases. Germline V lookup: CDR1 MNHEY, CDR2 SVGAGI. The CDR3 has 16 amino acids. V was clipped by 2 bases and J by 0 bases; unmatched bases: 1. The CDR3 sequence: CASSYLAGDSYNEQFF. In nucleotides, the CDR3 is TGTGCCAGCAGTTACCTAGCGGGGGACTCCTACAATGAGCAGTTCTTC.